The entry that follows covers one TCR beta chain sequence. The target of this receptor is not known. Base quality data are lacking; no much larger clone is found one base away. The sample belongs to a study of radiation and T cells in renal cell carcinoma (TCRdb year 2020). Broadly, across the study: In total, approximately 53 samples underwent TCR beta sequencing: about 25 tumors plus 27 peripheral blood samples. Across all 53 samples, under 5,000,000 unique CDR3 nucleotide sequences encoding around 2,500,000 unique CDR3 amino acid sequences were identified. Results and caveats for the whole study, not just this receptor: TCR clonality was higher in irradiated tumors than in controls, as the top 100 clonotypes made up an average of about 54% of the repertoire in irradiated tumors compared with around 40% in nephrectomy-only tumors. Intratumoral heterogeneity went uncaptured because the only tumor material available was small regions of roughly 1 g. With a single-armed trial design, the study had no way to address how radiation dose or scheduling affects the TCR repertoire. Irradiated tumors contained more dominant CDR3 motifs, and these motifs occupied a larger share of the repertoire than in control tumors.

The cysteine opens and the phenylalanine closes a CDR3 of 20 amino acids. The sequence is cut down to CDR3 DNA, 60 bases in frame from base 1. Reading the germline V gene gives CDR1 SGHVS and CDR2 FQNEAQ. V has 2 bases trimmed and J has 6 bases trimmed; junction bases matching no gene number 18. The time point label of this sample denotes: tumor resected at nephrectomy. The sample's treatment or condition label, decoded: treatment-naive control, cytoreductive nephrectomy. For controls, tumors were taken from treatment-naive renal cell carcinoma patients who had cytoreductive nephrectomy with no radiation beforehand. Every patient's renal cell carcinoma showed clear cell pathology. The control tumors used for TCR sequencing were from 4 females and roughly 10 males, were resected between the early 2010s and the mid-2010s, and had a median patient age of about 54 years (range 40 to 82). Tumors were dissociated mechanically, digested with collagenase/hyaluronidase at 37 degrees C, processed in gentleMACS C tubes, and stored in liquid nitrogen. Genomic DNA for TCR sequencing was prepared using the QIAamp DNA Blood Mini Kit (Qiagen). Only samples passing all quality control checks were included in the analyses.

TCR beta libraries were generated from genomic DNA with the immunoSEQ kit, following the manufacturer's recommendations. For library preparation, a first multiplex PCR was performed with proprietary primers, followed by a second PCR in which unique barcodes were added, and bead cleanups were performed after each round. A positive control reaction and a negative control reaction, both provided in the kit, were run with every batch of samples. The final libraries were assessed on an Agilent 4200 TapeStation D1000 ScreenTape, pooled by volume, and quantified by qPCR. Sequencing ran on an Illumina NextSeq500 with a MidOutput 150-cycle cartridge, using 156 Read1 and 15 Index1 cycles with kit custom primers. The pooled library was loaded at approximately 1.1 pM with an approximately 22% PhiX control spike-in. On the authors' methods: The vendor-processed data were analyzed in R, and a clonotype was defined as all T cells that share the same CDR3 nucleotide sequence. For clone abundance analyses, frequencies were normalized to the 10,000 most abundant clones in each sample. Public T cell clones, which averaged fewer than five per sample, were excluded before analysis. ImmunoMap was used for dominant motif analysis with the PAM10 matrix, a gap penalty of 30, and a homology threshold of 0.3, and any motif reaching a cumulative frequency of at least 0.01 was considered dominant. TCRdb's version of the immuneACCESS table is confined to in-frame rearrangements and falls short of the full clone set. An unresolved V gene accounts for under half of the shortfall where checked; the remainder is of unknown origin. The DNA gave D and trimming, while V, J and clone size come from that table. In all, the sample holds 18,000 or so clones, and about 55% of those were seen once. Roughly a third of the sample belongs to the ten largest clones.

This clonotype was obtained from a man between 50 and 59 years old with renal cell carcinoma. Source: tumor tissue, taken from a patient whose treatment was nephrectomy without radiotherapy. The V gene is TRBV7-8 and the J gene is TRBJ1-6, with 8 central nucleotides matching TRBD1. The CDR3 region reads CASSLSRMVMATGVNSPLHF. The DNA is as follows: TGTGCCAGCAGCTTATCCCGGATGGTAATGGCGACAGGGGTTAATTCACCCCTCCACTTT.